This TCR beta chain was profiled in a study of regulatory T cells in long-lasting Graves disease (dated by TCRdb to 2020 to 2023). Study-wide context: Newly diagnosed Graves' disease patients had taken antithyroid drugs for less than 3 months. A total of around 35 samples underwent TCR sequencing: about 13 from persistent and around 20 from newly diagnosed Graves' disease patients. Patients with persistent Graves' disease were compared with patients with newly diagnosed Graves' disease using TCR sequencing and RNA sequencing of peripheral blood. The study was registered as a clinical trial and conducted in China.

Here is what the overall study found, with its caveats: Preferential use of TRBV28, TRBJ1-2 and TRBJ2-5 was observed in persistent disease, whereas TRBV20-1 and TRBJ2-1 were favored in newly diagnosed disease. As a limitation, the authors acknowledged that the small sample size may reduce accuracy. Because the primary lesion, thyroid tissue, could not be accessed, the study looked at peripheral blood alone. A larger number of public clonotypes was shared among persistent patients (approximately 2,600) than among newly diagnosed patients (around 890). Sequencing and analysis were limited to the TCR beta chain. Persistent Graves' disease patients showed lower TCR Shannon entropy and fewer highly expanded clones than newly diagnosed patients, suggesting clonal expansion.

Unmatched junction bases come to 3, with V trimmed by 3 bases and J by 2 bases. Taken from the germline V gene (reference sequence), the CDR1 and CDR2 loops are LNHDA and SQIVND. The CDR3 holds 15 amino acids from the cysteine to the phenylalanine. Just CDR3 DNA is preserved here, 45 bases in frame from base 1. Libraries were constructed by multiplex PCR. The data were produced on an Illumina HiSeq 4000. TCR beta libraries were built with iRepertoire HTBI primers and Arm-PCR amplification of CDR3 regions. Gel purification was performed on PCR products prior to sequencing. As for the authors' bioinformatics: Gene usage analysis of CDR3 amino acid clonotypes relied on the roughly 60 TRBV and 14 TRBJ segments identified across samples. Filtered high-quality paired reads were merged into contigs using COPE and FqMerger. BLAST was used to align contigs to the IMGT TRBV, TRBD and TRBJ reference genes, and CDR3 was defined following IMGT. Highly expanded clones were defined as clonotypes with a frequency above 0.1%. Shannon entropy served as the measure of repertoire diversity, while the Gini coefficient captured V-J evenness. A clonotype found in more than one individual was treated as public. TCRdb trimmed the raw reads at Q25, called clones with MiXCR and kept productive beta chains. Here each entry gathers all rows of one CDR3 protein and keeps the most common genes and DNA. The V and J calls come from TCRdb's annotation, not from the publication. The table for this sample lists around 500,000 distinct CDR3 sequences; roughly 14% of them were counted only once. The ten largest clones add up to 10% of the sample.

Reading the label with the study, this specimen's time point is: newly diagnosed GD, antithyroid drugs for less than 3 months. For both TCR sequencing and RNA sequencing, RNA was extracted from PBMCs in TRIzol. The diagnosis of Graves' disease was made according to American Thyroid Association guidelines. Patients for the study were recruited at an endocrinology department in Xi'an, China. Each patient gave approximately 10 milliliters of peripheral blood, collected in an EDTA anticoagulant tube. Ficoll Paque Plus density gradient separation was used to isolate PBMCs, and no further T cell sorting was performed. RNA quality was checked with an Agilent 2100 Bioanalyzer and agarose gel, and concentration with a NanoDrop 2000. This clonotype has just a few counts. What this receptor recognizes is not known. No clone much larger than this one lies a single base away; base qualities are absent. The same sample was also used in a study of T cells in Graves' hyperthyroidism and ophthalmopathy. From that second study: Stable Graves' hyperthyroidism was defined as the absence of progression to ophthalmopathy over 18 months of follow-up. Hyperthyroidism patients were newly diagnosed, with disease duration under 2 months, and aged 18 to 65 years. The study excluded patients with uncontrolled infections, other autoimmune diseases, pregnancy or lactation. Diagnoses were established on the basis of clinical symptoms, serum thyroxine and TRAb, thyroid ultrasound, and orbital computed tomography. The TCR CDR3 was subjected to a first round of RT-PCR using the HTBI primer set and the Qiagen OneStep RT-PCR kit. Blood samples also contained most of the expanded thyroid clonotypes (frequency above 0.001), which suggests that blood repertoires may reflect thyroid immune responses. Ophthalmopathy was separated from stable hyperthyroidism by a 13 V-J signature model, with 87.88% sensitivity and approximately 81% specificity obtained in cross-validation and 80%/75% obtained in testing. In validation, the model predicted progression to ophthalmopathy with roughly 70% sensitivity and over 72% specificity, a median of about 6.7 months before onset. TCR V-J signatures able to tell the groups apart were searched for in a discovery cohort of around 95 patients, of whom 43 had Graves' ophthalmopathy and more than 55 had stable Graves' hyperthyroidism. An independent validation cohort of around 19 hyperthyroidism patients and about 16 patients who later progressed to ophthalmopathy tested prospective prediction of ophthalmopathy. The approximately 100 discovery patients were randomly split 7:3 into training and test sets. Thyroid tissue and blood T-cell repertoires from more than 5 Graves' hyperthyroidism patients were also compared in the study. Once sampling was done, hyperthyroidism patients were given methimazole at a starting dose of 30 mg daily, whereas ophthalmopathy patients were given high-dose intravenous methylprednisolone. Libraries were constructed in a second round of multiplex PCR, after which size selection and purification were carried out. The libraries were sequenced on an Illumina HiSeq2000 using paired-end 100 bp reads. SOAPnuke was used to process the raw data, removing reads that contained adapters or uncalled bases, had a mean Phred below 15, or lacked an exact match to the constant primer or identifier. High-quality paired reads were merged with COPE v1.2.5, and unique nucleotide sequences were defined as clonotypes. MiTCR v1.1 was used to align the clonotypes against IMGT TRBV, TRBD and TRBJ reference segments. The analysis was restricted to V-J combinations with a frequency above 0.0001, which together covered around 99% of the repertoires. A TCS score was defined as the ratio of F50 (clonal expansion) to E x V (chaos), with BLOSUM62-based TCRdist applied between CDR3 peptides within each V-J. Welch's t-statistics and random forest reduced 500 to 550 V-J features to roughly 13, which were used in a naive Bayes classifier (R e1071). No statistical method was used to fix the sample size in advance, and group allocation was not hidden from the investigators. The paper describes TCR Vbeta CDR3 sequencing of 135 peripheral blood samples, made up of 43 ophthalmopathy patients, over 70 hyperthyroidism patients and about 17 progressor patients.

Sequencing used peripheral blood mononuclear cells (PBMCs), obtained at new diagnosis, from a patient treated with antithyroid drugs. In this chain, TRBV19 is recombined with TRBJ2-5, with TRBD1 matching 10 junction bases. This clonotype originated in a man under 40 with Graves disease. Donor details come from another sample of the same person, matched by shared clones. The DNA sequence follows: TGTGCCAGTAGTATTTGGGGACAGGGGCAAGAGACCCAGTACTTC. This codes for CASSIWGQGQETQYF. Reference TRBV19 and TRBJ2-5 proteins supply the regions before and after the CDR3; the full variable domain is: DGGITQSPKYLFRKEGQNVTLSCEQNLNHDAMYWYRQDPGQGLRLIYYSQIVNDFQKGDIAEGYSVSREKKESFPLTVTSAQKNPTAFYLCASSIWGQGQETQYFGPGTRLLVL.